Below, one T cell receptor (beta chain) is given with its context. These data are taken from a study of blood T cells in healthy people across ages. Combining a sample-barcoded 5' primer with a J-beta primer mix, a second PCR ran for 7 to 11 cycles. A 12-random-nucleotide template-switch adaptor tagged each cDNA molecule. MiXCR, run by TCRdb on the 5' RACE reads, gives a single entry per CDR3 protein. The profile covers fewer than 2,000,000 distinct CDR3 sequences, with roughly 32% appearing a single time and 11% taken by the ten largest. The CDR3 consists of 15 residues. V lost 7 bases and J lost 2; bases outside the gene matches: 10. From germline, CDR1 is MDHEN and CDR2 SYDVKM.

The J gene is TRBJ1-1, the V gene TRBV28, with TRBD1 matching over 7 bases. The receptor was isolated from a woman in her thirties in good health. The sample comprised blood. The CDR3 nucleotides are TGTGCCAGCATCGGTTGGGGACAGCAAAACACTGAAGCTTTCTTT. Protein product: CASIGWGQQNTEAFF.